The sequence of this TCR beta chain was determined in a study of OX40 agonist ivuxolimab in advanced cancers. With 1 base clipped from V and 5 bases from J, the junction kept 5 bases outside the gene matches. The CDR3 length is 16 residues. CDR1 and CDR2 from the germline V gene are SGHTA and FQGTGA. Libraries were prepared by immunoSEQ multiplex PCR; TCRdb keeps only in-frame clonotypes and omits some of them. Of roughly 65,000 clones in the sample, around 89% are singletons; the top ten hold over 9.5%. The sequence was collected from an adult with an advanced solid tumor such as melanoma, head and neck, liver or kidney cancer. Sequenced here: CD4+ or CD8+ T cells sorted from blood, sampled in a trial of the OX40 agonist ivuxolimab. This chain links TRBV7-3 with TRBJ2-1; 10 bases match TRBD2. The CDR3 DNA is TGTGCCAGCAGCTTAAATCCCCTAGCGGGAGACAATGAGCAGTTCTTC. This sequence encodes CASSLNPLAGDNEQFF.